Following are 30 T cell receptor beta chains from one sample sequenced in a study of Ad26.COV2.S vaccination and SARS-CoV-2 variants. Here immunoSEQ multiplex PCR was the method, and the copy in TCRdb shows in-frame clones only, minus some. The repertoire holds about 430,000 clones, with 75% to 95% as singletons. Treatment denoted: 15 to 20 received Ad26.COV2.S at low or high dose, single or two shots; a few received placebo; per-sample allocation not given. Vaccine and placebo recipients were sampled on day 63 after the first injection. The sequenced sample was peripheral blood, obtained in a trial of Ad26.COV2.S vaccine versus placebo. These receptors all stem from a person between 18 and 60 years old who received the Ad26.COV2.S COVID-19 vaccine or a placebo.

The genes are TRBV6-5 and TRBJ2-7; maybe TRBD1 (6 bases). This CDR3 contains 13 residues. Germline CDR1 and CDR2: MNHEY and SVGAGI. V was trimmed by 2 bases and J by 6 bases, leaving 11 bases between them. The CDR3 nucleotides read TGTGCCAGCAGTTACGCCCTAGGGGGCGAGCAGTACTTC. Its translation is CASSYALGGEQYF.

This chain joins TRBV2 and TRBJ2-5, with TRBD1 identical over 10 bases. V dropped 9 bases and J dropped 4; count of bases not matched to a gene: 5. The CDR3 runs 13 residues. Germline CDR1 and CDR2: SNHLY and FYNNEI. As DNA, the CDR3 is TGTGCCAGGACTAGGGACAGGGGAGAGACCCAGTACTTC. It specifies CARTRDRGETQYF.

This rearrangement joins TRBV9 to TRBJ2-5, with TRBD2 matching 11 bases. The CDR3 is made up of 16 amino acids. The germline V gene encodes CDR1 SGDLS and CDR2 YYNGEE. V gave up 4 bases and J gave up 5 bases; unmatched junction bases: 10. DNA of the CDR3: TGTGCCAGCAGCCCCACCCATAGCGGGAGGGGTGAGACCCAGTACTTC. It yields the protein CASSPTHSGRGETQYF.

This chain links TRBV7-8 with TRBJ2-7, with unresolved D. The CDR3 runs 13 residues. CDR1 and CDR2 (germline): SGHVS, FQNEAQ. V lost 2 bases and J lost 3, with 8 bases in between. The CDR3 spells CASSLTDSYEQYF. CDR3 sequence (DNA): TGTGCCAGCAGCTTAACGGATAGCTACGAGCAGTACTTC.

The count of this clone is one. The chain recombines TRBV5-1 with TRBJ2-1, with TRBD2 matching 9 bases. Trimming took 0 bases from V and 6 from J; bases not matched to a gene: 10. The V gene's germline CDR1 is SGHRS and CDR2 YFSETQ. The length of the CDR3 is 17 residues. CDR3 protein: CASSLVPLAGVINEQFF. The DNA for the CDR3 is TGCGCCAGCAGCTTGGTCCCGTTAGCGGGAGTGATCAATGAGCAGTTCTTC.

The V gene is TRBV28, the J gene TRBJ2-3; 7 bases line up with TRBD1. The germline V gene has CDR1 MDHEN and CDR2 SYDVKM. V was clipped by 5 bases and J by 0 bases; unmatched bases: 11. There are 17 residues in the CDR3. The CDR3 is CASSPYQGGYSTDTQYF. The CDR3 DNA follows: TGTGCCAGCAGTCCATATCAAGGGGGCTATAGCACAGATACGCAGTATTTT.

V gene TRBV27 combines with J gene TRBJ2-7, with unresolved D. Trimming shortened V by 2 bases and J by 4 bases, and 6 bases separated the two germline ends. In germline, CDR1 is MNHEY, CDR2 SMNVEV (reference sequence). The CDR3 sequence is 12 residues long. The CDR3 DNA reads as TGTGCCAGCAGTTTAGGTGGATACGAGCAGTACTTC. It encodes CASSLGGYEQYF.

This clone was counted between two and nine times. The chain couples TRBV7-9 to TRBJ2-5, with D possibly matching TRBD1 (6 bases). The CDR3 has 15 residues. In germline, CDR1 is SEHNR, CDR2 FQNEAQ (reference sequence). Deletions cut 1 base from V and 2 bases from J, with 11 bases between. CDR3 bases: TGTGCCAGCAGCTTAGGGACAGCCCCTCAAGAGACCCAGTACTTC. It yields the protein CASSLGTAPQETQYF.

This clone appeared once. The chain carries TRBV3-1 (or the pseudogene TRBV3-2) and TRBJ2-6, with D maybe TRBD1 (6 bases). From germline, CDR1 is LGHDT and CDR2 YNNKEL (reference sequence). The V and J ends lost 4 bases and 0 bases respectively, with 16 bases between them. The length of the CDR3 is 18 residues. The CDR3 DNA is TGTGCCAGCAGCCGCCGGGACACGGGTTACTCTGGGGCCAACGTCCTGACTTTC. As protein: CASSRRDTGYSGANVLTF.

The chain has TRBV19 and TRBJ1-4; the D gene is possibly TRBD1 (5 bases). This CDR3 has 14 residues. V was shortened by 7 bases and J by 5 bases, with 14 bases between the two germline ends. CDR1 is LNHDA, CDR2 SQIVND, per germline (reference sequence). CDR3: CASTGGTGNEKLFF. The CDR3 bases are TGTGCCAGTACCGGGGGAACGGGGAATGAAAAACTGTTTTTT.

This clone was observed once. The V call is TRBV13, the J call TRBJ1-2, with TRBD1 matching 9 bases. The CDR3 consists of 17 residues. Germline V gives CDR1 PRHDT, CDR2 FYEKMQ (reference sequence). With 5 bases clipped from V and 6 bases from J, the junction kept 16 bases outside the gene matches. CDR3 protein: CASSPDPPGTGNDGYTF. In nucleotides, the CDR3 is TGTGCCAGCAGCCCGGACCCCCCTGGGACAGGGAATGATGGCTACACCTTC.

The CDR3 sequence: CASRSRGDIQYF. In DNA form, the CDR3 reads TGTGCCAGCAGGAGTAGGGGAGACATTCAGTACTTC. This rearrangement joins TRBV3-1 (or the pseudogene TRBV3-2) to TRBJ2-4; D possibly matches TRBD1 or TRBD2 (5 bases each). Between the trimmed V and J ends, which lost 6 bases and 8 bases, there was a span of 11 bases. Germline CDR1 is LGHDT and CDR2 is YNNKEL (reference sequence). The CDR3 totals 12 residues.

The J gene is TRBJ2-7, the V gene TRBV2, with unresolved D. The CDR3 has 14 amino acids. The ends were cut back, 3 bases at V and 3 bases at J, with 12 bases in the middle. Germline V gene sequence: CDR1 SNHLY, CDR2 FYNNEI. CDR3 residues: CASSDGGPDYEQYF. CDR3 DNA sequence: TGTGCCAGCAGTGATGGCGGCCCTGACTACGAGCAGTACTTC.

This clone was counted a few times. V and J are TRBV12-5 and TRBJ1-6, with no clear D. V was pared by 6 bases and J by 6 bases, with 12 bases between. This CDR3 is 14 amino acids long. Germline V lookup: CDR1 LGHNT, CDR2 FRNRAP. The CDR3 spells CASGRGQLNSPLHF. The CDR3, as DNA: TGTGCTAGTGGACGAGGGCAGCTTAATTCACCCCTCCACTTT. Supplemented by reference TRBV12-5 and TRBJ1-6, the full variable domain reads DARVTQTPRHKVTEMGQEVTMRCQPILGHNTVFWYRQTMMQGLELLAYFRNRAPLDDSGMPKDRFSAEMPDATLATLKIQPSEPRDSAVYFCASGRGQLNSPLHFGNGTRLTVT.

This rearrangement joins TRBV2 to TRBJ2-5; D unresolved. V lost 8 bases, J lost 0 bases, and 13 bases lay in between. Germline lookup yields CDR1 SNHLY and CDR2 FYNNEI. The CDR3 is 14 amino acids. For the CDR3, the DNA is TGTGCCAGCGGCCCCCGGACGGACCAAGAGACCCAGTACTTC. The encoded protein is CASGPRTDQETQYF. The whole variable domain, filled in from reference TRBV2 and TRBJ2-5, reads EPEVTQTPSHQVTQMGQEVILRCVPISNHLYFYWYRQILGQKVEFLVSFYNNEISEKSEIFDDQFSVERPDGSNFTLKIRSTKLEDSAMYFCASGPRTDQETQYFGPGTRLLVL.

This clone was observed a few times. Possible read error: a much larger clone is one base away. The chain employs TRBV6-4 and TRBJ2-1; TRBD2 aligns across 8 bases. V shed 2 bases, J shed 0 bases, and the junction held 0 bases outside the gene matches. This CDR3 is built from 15 residues. In germline, CDR1 is MRHNA, CDR2 SNTAGT. The CDR3 DNA is TGTGCCAGCAGTGACACTAGCGGCTCCTACAATGAGCAGTTCTTC. This sequence encodes CASSDTSGSYNEQFF.

The chain joins TRBV9 to TRBJ2-2; D is ambiguous. Germline CDR1 SGDLS, CDR2 YYNGEE. This CDR3 comprises 15 residues. Trimming took 0 bases from V and 0 from J, leaving 6 bases between them. CDR3 amino acids: CASSVGSANTGELFF. In DNA, the CDR3 is TGTGCCAGCAGCGTAGGGAGCGCGAACACCGGGGAGCTGTTTTTT.

The chain links TRBV6-5 to TRBJ1-5; the D gene is possibly TRBD1 (5 bases). V was trimmed by 8 bases and J by 3 bases, leaving 11 bases between them. The CDR3 is 13 residues long. The germline gives CDR1 MNHEY, CDR2 SVGAGI. CDR3 residues: CASGQRDNQPQHF. In DNA, the CDR3 is TGTGCCAGCGGACAAAGGGACAATCAGCCCCAGCATTTT.

The genes are TRBV6-5 and TRBJ1-1; no reliable D call. Germline V CDR1 and CDR2: MNHEY, SVGAGI. V was trimmed by 2 bases and J by 0 bases, leaving 13 bases between them. The CDR3 is 16 amino acids. As DNA, the CDR3 is TGTGCCAGCAGTTACACCGTCCACACCGTGAACACTGAAGCTTTCTTT. This translates into CASSYTVHTVNTEAFF.

Only one count was recorded for this clone. V gene TRBV4-3 combines with J gene TRBJ1-1; D perhaps matches TRBD1 (5 bases). The V end was cut by 1 base, the J end by 0 bases, with 9 bases between. Per the germline V gene, CDR1 is LGHNA and CDR2 is YSLEER. The CDR3 covers 15 residues. CDR3: CASSQVGRVNTEAFF. In DNA, the CDR3 is TGCGCCAGCAGCCAAGTAGGCAGGGTGAACACTGAAGCTTTCTTT.

This clone was observed a single time. The gene calls are TRBV5-4 and TRBJ1-4; D is unclear. The CDR3 spans 15 residues. Germline CDR1 is SGHNT and CDR2 is YYREEE (reference sequence). V dropped 4 bases and J dropped 0 bases, with 10 bases sitting between them. The CDR3 DNA is TGTGCCAGCAGCGCGGGCCCCACAACTAATGAAAAACTGTTTTTT. It yields the protein CASSAGPTTNEKLFF.

The CDR3 sequence is CASTFFGQTNEKLFF. The CDR3 bases are TGTGCCAGCACTTTTTTCGGACAGACTAATGAAAAACTGTTTTTT. This chain uses TRBV5-6 with TRBJ1-4, with a possible D match to TRBD1 (6 bases). The CDR3 spans 15 residues. Germline CDR1 reads SGHDT; CDR2 reads YYEEEE. Trimming removed 6 bases from V and 2 bases from J, with 14 bases in between.

The J gene is TRBJ2-1, the V gene TRBV7-9; no clear D gene. The CDR3 runs to 15 residues. CDR1 and CDR2 (germline): SEHNR, FQNEAQ (reference sequence). Trimming cost V 5 bases and J 0 bases, with 11 bases left between them. CDR3 DNA sequence: TGTGCCAGCAGCCCACAAGGATACTCCTACAATGAGCAGTTCTTC. Protein product: CASSPQGYSYNEQFF.

J is TRBJ2-7 and V is TRBV6-5, with D perhaps TRBD2 (6 bases). Germline CDR1 is MNHEY and CDR2 is SVGAGI. V shed 8 bases and J shed 0 bases, with 14 bases lying between them. The CDR3 contains 14 residues. The CDR3 spells CASWRGSGSYEQYF. For the CDR3, the DNA is TGTGCCAGCTGGCGGGGAAGTGGCTCCTACGAGCAGTACTTC.

CDR3 amino acids: CATSDFRLGDRVVNNNQPQHF. In nucleotides, the CDR3 is TGTGCCACCAGTGATTTCAGGTTGGGGGACAGGGTTGTAAATAACAATCAGCCCCAGCATTTT. The chain joins TRBV24-1 to TRBJ1-5; 9 nucleotides agree with TRBD1. The CDR3 is made up of 21 amino acids. Germline trimming cut 1 base from V and 3 bases from J; bases unmatched to any gene: 18. Germline lookup yields CDR1 KGHDR and CDR2 SFDVKD.

This clone was recorded only once. V is TRBV6-6 and J is TRBJ2-2, with 7 positions matching TRBD1. Germline CDR1 is MNHNY and CDR2 is SVGAGI (reference sequence). The ends lost 10 bases at V and 6 bases at J; junction bases unmatched: 14. The CDR3 totals 15 residues. The CDR3 protein is CAIKTGTVVAGELFF. The CDR3 nucleotides are TGTGCCATTAAAACCGGGACAGTCGTCGCCGGGGAGCTGTTTTTT.

The CDR3 loop is CASSLGFSGNTIYF. Written as DNA, the CDR3 is TGTGCCAGCTCCCTAGGATTTTCTGGAAACACCATATATTTT. The chain couples TRBV16 to TRBJ1-3; no clear D gene. The CDR3 sequence is 14 residues long. Germline CDR1 KGHSY, CDR2 FQNENV. V lost 8 bases, J lost 1 base, and 12 bases lay in between. Filled out from reference TRBV16 and TRBJ1-3, the complete variable domain reads GEEVAQTPKHLVRGEGQKAKLYCAPIKGHSYVFWYQQVLKNEFKFLISFQNENVFDETGMPKERFSAKCLPNSPCSLEIQATKLEDSAVYFCASSLGFSGNTIYFGEGSWLTVV.

The chain combines TRBV5-1 with TRBJ2-1; no firm D call. This CDR3 has 12 amino acids. Germline CDR1 and CDR2: SGHRS and YFSETQ. V lost 4 bases, J lost 5 bases, and 7 bases lay in between. Written as DNA, the CDR3 is TGCGCCAGCAGCCTTGACAACAATGAGCAGTTCTTC. Translation: CASSLDNNEQFF.

V and J are TRBV7-3 and TRBJ2-5, with 10 bases that match TRBD2. Germline V CDR1 and CDR2: SGHTA, FQGTGA. The length of the CDR3 is 20 residues. V was clipped by 0 bases and J by 1 base; unmatched bases: 14. Written as DNA, the CDR3 is TGTGCCAGCAGCTTAACTGGGGGTTGGCTAGCGGGAGACACCCAAGAGACCCAGTACTTC. The encoded protein is CASSLTGGWLAGDTQETQYF.

This chain links TRBV18 with TRBJ1-1, with TRBD1 matching 8 bases. The CDR3 consists of 16 residues. In germline, CDR1 is KGHSH, CDR2 LQKENI. J gave up 0 bases and V 4 bases, and 7 bases lay outside the gene matches. In nucleotides, the CDR3 is TGTGCCAGCTCACTCCTACAGGGGGGGATGAACACTGAAGCTTTCTTT. Its translation is CASSLLQGGMNTEAFF.